The entry that follows covers one T cell receptor (beta chain) sequence. Unmatched junction bases numbered 2, after V lost 4 bases and J lost 2 bases. The V gene's germline CDR1 is SGHRS and CDR2 YFSETQ. The CDR3 runs to 13 residues. Measured with immunoSEQ multiplex PCR; TCRdb has only the in-frame clones, and not every one. The data contain about 100,000 clones, around nine tenths of them singletons. The sample belongs to a study of blood T cell repertoires in COVID-19. Background on the study: Nucleic acid was either cDNA or gDNA, and it came from T cells, B-cell-depleted T cells, or PBMCs.

V usage is TRBV5-1 and J usage is TRBJ1-2; 7 positions agree with TRBD1. This clonotype originated in a man older than 75 with acute or convalescent COVID-19. The sequenced sample consisted of peripheral blood. The CDR3 here is CASSLDRNYGYTF. The CDR3 DNA reads as TGCGCCAGCAGCCTGGACAGGAACTATGGCTACACCTTC. Using reference TRBV5-1 and TRBJ1-2 for the parts outside the CDR3, the full variable domain is KAGVTQTPRYLIKTRGQQVTLSCSPISGHRSVSWYQQTPGQGLQFLFEYFSETQRNKGNFPGRFSGRQFSNSRSEMNVSTLELGDSALYLCASSLDRNYGYTFGSGTRLTVV.